This is a list of T cell receptor beta chains from one sample in a study of regulatory T cells in long-lasting Graves disease. From the multiplex PCR reads, TCRdb called clonotypes with MiXCR, one entry per CDR3 protein. The repertoire holds a few hundred thousand distinct CDR3 sequences, with 23% as singletons. The sample consisted of peripheral blood mononuclear cells (PBMCs), taken when the disease was refractory, from a patient treated with antithyroid drugs. These receptors originate from a female donor with Graves disease. Each CDR3 is given with its conserved first and last residue. D genes are given only for firm matches. Only part of the rows carry a size: once, few, many, or a class if the clone is expanded.

V: TRBV19; J: TRBJ1-1; D: .; size: .; CDR3: CASSIVEDTGAFF; DNA: TGTGCCAGTAGTATAGTTGAGGACACTGGAGCTTTCTTT
V: TRBV7-2; J: TRBJ2-7; D: TRBD2; size: once; CDR3: CASSVSSSGSTEQYF; DNA: TGTGCCAGCAGCGTAAGCTCTAGCGGGAGCACCGAGCAGTACTTC
V: TRBV24-1; J: TRBJ1-5; D: TRBD1; size: .; CDR3: CATAAGGISGNQPQHF; DNA: TGTGCCACCGCGGCAGGGGGCATTAGCGGCAATCAGCCCCAGCATTTT
V: TRBV12-3/TRBV12-4; J: TRBJ2-1; D: .; size: .; CDR3: CASSFPGQNLNEQFF; DNA: TGTGCCAGCAGTTTCCCCGGACAGAACCTCAATGAGCAGTTCTTC
V: TRBV7-2; J: TRBJ2-5; D: .; size: many; CDR3: CASSFNELRAETQYF; DNA: TGTGCCAGCAGCTTTAACGAATTAAGGGCAGAGACCCAGTACTTC
V: TRBV19; J: TRBJ2-5; D: .; size: many; CDR3: CASSIEGTYQETQYF; DNA: TGTGCCAGTAGTATAGAAGGAACATACCAAGAGACCCAGTACTTC
V: TRBV6-5; J: TRBJ2-2; D: .; size: .; CDR3: CASSYRMTTTGELFF; DNA: TGTGCCAGCAGTTATAGGATGACTACCACCGGGGAGCTGTTTTTT
V: TRBV24-1; J: TRBJ2-2; D: TRBD1; size: few; CDR3: CATRQGATGELFF; DNA: TGTGCCACCAGACAGGGGGCCACCGGGGAGCTGTTTTTT
V: TRBV2; J: TRBJ2-7; D: TRBD2; size: many; CDR3: CASSPTSGGEQYF; DNA: TGTGCCAGCAGCCCGACTAGCGGGGGCGAGCAGTACTTC
V: TRBV2; J: TRBJ1-6; D: .; size: many; CDR3: CASSVNRDTMEESPLHF; DNA: TGTGCCAGCAGTGTGAACAGGGATACTATGGAAGAGTCACCCCTCCACTTT
V: TRBV2; J: TRBJ1-1; D: .; size: many; CDR3: CASSEVAAGNTEAFF; DNA: TGTGCCAGCAGTGAAGTGGCAGCTGGGAACACTGAAGCTTTCTTT
V: TRBV28; J: TRBJ2-5; D: .; size: many; CDR3: CASRRTEETQYF; DNA: TGTGCCAGCAGACGTACTGAAGAGACCCAGTACTTC
V: TRBV13; J: TRBJ2-1; D: TRBD1; size: .; CDR3: CASSSWDRINYNEQFF; DNA: TGTGCCAGCAGCTCCTGGGACAGGATAAACTACAATGAGCAGTTCTTC
V: TRBV2; J: TRBJ1-2; D: .; size: many; CDR3: CASRIPDTADTF; DNA: TGTGCCAGCAGGATACCTGACACGGCCGACACCTTC
V: TRBV3-1; J: TRBJ2-5; D: .; size: many; CDR3: CASSLRLGQNVETQYF; DNA: TGTGCCAGCAGCTTACGACTAGGTCAGAATGTGGAGACCCAGTACTTC
V: TRBV29-1; J: TRBJ1-2; D: .; size: .; CDR3: CSVEGIRGYTF; DNA: TGCAGCGTTGAAGGGATTAGGGGCTACACCTTC
V: TRBV28; J: TRBJ2-7; D: .; size: many; CDR3: CASSLLATGSYEQYF; DNA: TGTGCCAGCAGTTTATTGGCGACAGGCTCCTACGAGCAGTACTTC
V: TRBV12-3/TRBV12-4; J: TRBJ2-3; D: .; size: .; CDR3: CASKAPGVPSDTQYF; DNA: TGTGCCAGCAAGGCCCCAGGCGTCCCCTCAGATACGCAGTATTTT
V: TRBV11-2; J: TRBJ2-7; D: .; size: .; CDR3: CASSLVGDRFPYEQYF; DNA: TGTGCCAGCAGCTTAGTTGGTGACAGATTCCCCTACGAGCAGTACTTC
V: TRBV13; J: TRBJ2-2; D: TRBD2; size: .; CDR3: CASSLYGTSGSTGELFF; DNA: TGTGCCAGCAGCCTATATGGGACTAGCGGGAGTACCGGGGAGCTGTTTTTT
V: TRBV6-9; J: TRBJ1-1; D: .; size: many; CDR3: CASSYSTPTGTEAFF; DNA: TGTGCCAGCAGTTACTCAACACCGACGGGCACTGAAGCTTTCTTT
V: TRBV11-2; J: TRBJ2-7; D: TRBD2; size: .; CDR3: CASSPAGGSLSEQYF; DNA: TGTGCCAGCAGCCCCGCCGGCGGGAGTCTTTCCGAGCAGTACTTC
V: TRBV3-1; J: TRBJ2-7; D: .; size: .; CDR3: CASSHVEAVRSGEQYF; DNA: TGTGCCAGCAGCCACGTAGAAGCGGTCCGCTCTGGCGAGCAGTACTTC
V: TRBV7-2; J: TRBJ2-4; D: .; size: .; CDR3: CASSLGWAELAKNIQYF; DNA: TGTGCCAGCAGCTTAGGTTGGGCGGAATTAGCCAAAAACATTCAGTACTTC
V: TRBV6-9; J: TRBJ1-3; D: .; size: once; CDR3: CASSYSAVQGSGNTIYF; DNA: TGTGCCAGCAGTTACTCCGCGGTTCAGGGCTCTGGAAACACCATATATTTT
V: TRBV5-1; J: TRBJ2-4; D: .; size: few; CDR3: CASREGGAKNIQYF; DNA: TGCGCCAGCAGGGAGGGGGGCGCCAAAAACATTCAGTACTTC
V: TRBV7-9; J: TRBJ1-2; D: .; size: .; CDR3: CASSSQDSPNYGYTF; DNA: TGTGCCAGCAGCTCCCAGGACAGCCCTAACTATGGCTACACCTTC
V: TRBV12-3/TRBV12-4; J: TRBJ1-5; D: TRBD1; size: many; CDR3: CASSFGTAYSNQPQHF; DNA: TGTGCCAGCAGTTTTGGGACAGCTTATAGCAATCAGCCCCAGCATTTT
V: TRBV10-3; J: TRBJ2-5; D: .; size: .; CDR3: CAISEQGETQYF; DNA: TGTGCCATCAGTGAACAGGGAGAGACCCAGTACTTC
V: TRBV9; J: TRBJ1-3; D: .; size: .; CDR3: CASSVGAATGNTIYF; DNA: TGTGCCAGCAGCGTAGGAGCGGCAACTGGAAACACCATATATTTT
V: TRBV6-2/TRBV6-3; J: TRBJ1-2; D: .; size: few; CDR3: CASRTNRAYGYTF; DNA: TGTGCCAGCAGAACCAACCGGGCATATGGCTACACCTTC
V: TRBV13; J: TRBJ2-7; D: .; size: .; CDR3: CASSPRSGDYEQYF; DNA: TGTGCCAGCAGCCCCCGGAGCGGTGACTACGAGCAGTACTTC
V: TRBV7-9; J: TRBJ1-2; D: .; size: many; CDR3: CASSLVRGRDYGYTF; DNA: TGTGCCAGCAGCTTAGTTCGGGGCAGGGACTATGGCTACACCTTC
V: TRBV10-3; J: TRBJ1-2; D: .; size: few; CDR3: CAISEGIYGYTF; DNA: TGTGCCATCAGTGAAGGAATCTATGGCTACACCTTC
V: TRBV30; J: TRBJ1-1; D: .; size: .; CDR3: CAGRTDSKNTEAFF; DNA: TGTGCCGGGCGGACTGACAGTAAGAACACTGAAGCTTTCTTT
V: TRBV10-3; J: TRBJ1-5; D: TRBD1; size: .; CDR3: CAISGDREGNQPQHF; DNA: TGTGCCATCAGTGGGGACAGGGAGGGCAATCAGCCCCAGCATTTT
V: TRBV2; J: TRBJ1-2; D: .; size: many; CDR3: CASRTPGQPNYGYTF; DNA: TGTGCCAGCAGAACTCCCGGACAACCTAACTATGGCTACACCTTC
V: TRBV10-3; J: TRBJ1-2; D: .; size: .; CDR3: CAISDQQNYGYTF; DNA: TGTGCCATCAGTGATCAACAGAACTATGGCTACACCTTC
V: TRBV5-8; J: TRBJ1-6; D: .; size: .; CDR3: CASRGTYNSPLHF; DNA: TGTGCCAGCAGGGGGACGTACAATTCACCCCTCCACTTT
V: TRBV6-1; J: TRBJ2-5; D: .; size: .; CDR3: CASRDGKETQYF; DNA: TGTGCCAGCCGGGACGGAAAAGAGACCCAGTACTTC
V: TRBV20-1; J: TRBJ1-5; D: .; size: few; CDR3: CSAREGGGNQPQHF; DNA: TGCAGTGCTAGAGAAGGGGGGGGCAATCAGCCCCAGCATTTT
V: TRBV9; J: TRBJ1-2; D: TRBD1; size: .; CDR3: CASSDNPTGGNYGYTF; DNA: TGTGCCAGCAGCGACAACCCGACAGGGGGCAACTATGGCTACACCTTC
V: TRBV2; J: TRBJ2-5; D: .; size: .; CDR3: CASKDGRQETQYF; DNA: TGTGCCAGCAAGGACGGACGGCAAGAGACCCAGTACTTC
V: TRBV5-8; J: TRBJ2-5; D: TRBD1; size: .; CDR3: CASREKGQGAKTQYF; DNA: TGTGCCAGCAGGGAAAAGGGACAGGGGGCGAAGACCCAGTACTTC
V: TRBV20-1; J: TRBJ2-5; D: .; size: .; CDR3: CSVSTPGAETQYF; DNA: TGCAGTGTCTCAACACCAGGGGCGGAGACCCAGTACTTC
V: TRBV20-1; J: TRBJ2-7; D: .; size: many; CDR3: CSARLVSPYEQYF; DNA: TGCAGTGCTAGGCTAGTTTCGCCCTACGAGCAGTACTTC
V: TRBV10-3; J: TRBJ1-5; D: .; size: few; CDR3: CATHPYGGSNQPQHF; DNA: TGTGCCACCCACCCGTACGGGGGGAGCAATCAGCCCCAGCATTTT
V: TRBV15; J: TRBJ1-5; D: .; size: few; CDR3: CATSSGTSGQPQHF; DNA: TGTGCCACCAGCAGCGGGACGTCTGGTCAGCCCCAGCATTTT
V: TRBV28; J: TRBJ2-1; D: .; size: .; CDR3: CASSPLLSLGAGDTYNEQFF; DNA: TGTGCCAGCAGCCCCCTGTTATCTCTCGGGGCCGGGGACACCTACAATGAGCAGTTCTTC
V: TRBV20-1; J: TRBJ1-5; D: .; size: .; CDR3: CSARFQGRVGNQPQHF; DNA: TGCAGTGCTAGATTTCAGGGGCGGGTCGGCAATCAGCCCCAGCATTTT
V: TRBV7-3; J: TRBJ2-5; D: .; size: .; CDR3: CASSFSEQGIAAQYF; DNA: TGTGCCAGCAGCTTTTCCGAACAGGGAATTGCGGCCCAGTACTTC
V: TRBV6-1; J: TRBJ1-4; D: .; size: many; CDR3: CASIRGEKLFF; DNA: TGTGCCAGCATCCGAGGTGAAAAACTGTTTTTT
V: TRBV20-1; J: TRBJ2-7; D: TRBD1; size: few; CDR3: CSARAEDRGSYEQYF; DNA: TGCAGTGCTAGAGCTGAGGACAGGGGTTCCTACGAGCAGTACTTC
V: TRBV3-1; J: TRBJ2-3; D: .; size: .; CDR3: CASSQGLADTQYF; DNA: TGTGCCAGCAGCCAGGGGTTGGCAGATACGCAGTATTTT
V: TRBV5-4; J: TRBJ1-4; D: TRBD1; size: .; CDR3: CASSSEGTGREKLFF; DNA: TGTGCCAGCAGCTCGGAAGGGACAGGGCGTGAAAAACTGTTTTTT
V: TRBV6-1; J: TRBJ1-4; D: .; size: many; CDR3: CASRDGENEKLFF; DNA: TGTGCCAGCAGAGATGGAGAAAATGAAAAACTGTTTTTT
V: TRBV20-1; J: TRBJ2-5; D: TRBD2; size: many; CDR3: CSARPSGDETQYF; DNA: TGCAGTGCTCGTCCTAGCGGGGACGAGACCCAGTACTTC
V: TRBV28; J: TRBJ2-5; D: TRBD1; size: many; CDR3: CASSSIRDRGYQETQYF; DNA: TGTGCCAGCAGTTCCATCCGGGACAGGGGCTACCAAGAGACCCAGTACTTC
V: TRBV12-3/TRBV12-4; J: TRBJ2-7; D: .; size: many; CDR3: CASSFPGTVYEQYF; DNA: TGTGCCAGCAGTTTCCCCGGGACGGTCTACGAGCAGTACTTC